This T cell receptor beta chain was observed in a study of shared clonotypes between healthy human individuals. Using immunoSEQ multiplex PCR, the repertoire was profiled, and TCRdb retains in-frame clones only, with some absent. The sample carries 100,000 to 130,000 clones, roughly two thirds recorded once. The V segment lost 6 bases and the J segment 4 bases; nucleotides outside the gene matches: 8. This CDR3 region has 15 residues. Germline CDR1 is MNHEY and CDR2 is SMNVEV (reference sequence). This clone was seen a handful of times. The sequence was obtained from a woman in her twenties or thirties in good health. The sequenced sample was memory CD8+ T cells sorted from blood. The subset: CD45RO+ cells pooled with CCR7-negative TemRA cells. V gene TRBV27 combines with J gene TRBJ2-3, with 9 positions matching TRBD2. CDR3 DNA: TGTGCCAGCAGGACTAGCGGCACCCCCCCAGATACGCAGTATTTT. Its translation is CASRTSGTPPDTQYF.